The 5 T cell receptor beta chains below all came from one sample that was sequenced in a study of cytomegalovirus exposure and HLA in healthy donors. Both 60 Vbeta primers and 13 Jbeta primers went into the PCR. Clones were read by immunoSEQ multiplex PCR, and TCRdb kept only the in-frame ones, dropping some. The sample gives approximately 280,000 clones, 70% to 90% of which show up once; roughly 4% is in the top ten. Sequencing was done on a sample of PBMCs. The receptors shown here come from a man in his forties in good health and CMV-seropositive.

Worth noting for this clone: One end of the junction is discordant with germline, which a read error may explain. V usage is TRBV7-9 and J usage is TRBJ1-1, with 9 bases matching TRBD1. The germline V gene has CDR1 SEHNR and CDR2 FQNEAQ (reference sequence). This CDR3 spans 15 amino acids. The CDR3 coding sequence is TGTTCCAGCAGCTTCCTACAGGGGGCTGGCACTGAAGCTTTCTTT. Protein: CSSSFLQGAGTEAFF. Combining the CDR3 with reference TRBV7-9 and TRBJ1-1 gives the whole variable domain DTGVSQNPRHKITKRGQNVTFRCDPISEHNRLYWYRQTLGQGPEFLTYFQNEAQLEKSRLLSDRFSAERPKGSFSTLEIQRTEQGDSAMYLCSSSFLQGAGTEAFFGQGTRLTVV.

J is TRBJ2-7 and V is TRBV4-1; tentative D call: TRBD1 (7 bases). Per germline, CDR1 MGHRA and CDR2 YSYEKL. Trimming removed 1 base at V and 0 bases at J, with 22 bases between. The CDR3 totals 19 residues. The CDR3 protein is CASSQGLTRGVVGSYEQYF. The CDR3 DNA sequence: TGCGCCAGCAGCCAAGGTCTAACCAGGGGGGTAGTAGGCTCCTACGAGCAGTACTTC.

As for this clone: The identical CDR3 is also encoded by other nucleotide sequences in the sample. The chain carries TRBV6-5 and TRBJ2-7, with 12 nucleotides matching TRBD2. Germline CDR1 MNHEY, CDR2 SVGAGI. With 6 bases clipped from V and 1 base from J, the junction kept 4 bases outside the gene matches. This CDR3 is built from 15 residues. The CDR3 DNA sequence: TGTGCCAGCAGCCCCGGGACTAGCGGGTCCTACGAGCAGTACTTC. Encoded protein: CASSPGTSGSYEQYF.

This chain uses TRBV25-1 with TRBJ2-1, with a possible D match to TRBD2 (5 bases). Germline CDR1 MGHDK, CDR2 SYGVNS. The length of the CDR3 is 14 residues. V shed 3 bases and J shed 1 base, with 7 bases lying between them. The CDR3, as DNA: TGTGCCAGCAGTGAGAGGGCGTCCTACAATGAGCAGTTCTTC. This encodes CASSERASYNEQFF.

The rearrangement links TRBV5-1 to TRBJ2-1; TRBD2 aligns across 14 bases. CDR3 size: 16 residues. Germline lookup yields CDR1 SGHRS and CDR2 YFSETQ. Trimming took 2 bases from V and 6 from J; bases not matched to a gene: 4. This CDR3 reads CASSLWTSGRSNEQFF. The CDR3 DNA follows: TGCGCCAGCAGCTTATGGACTAGCGGGAGGTCCAATGAGCAGTTCTTC. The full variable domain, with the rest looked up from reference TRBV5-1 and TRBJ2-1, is KAGVTQTPRYLIKTRGQQVTLSCSPISGHRSVSWYQQTPGQGLQFLFEYFSETQRNKGNFPGRFSGRQFSNSRSEMNVSTLELGDSALYLCASSLWTSGRSNEQFFGPGTRLTVL.